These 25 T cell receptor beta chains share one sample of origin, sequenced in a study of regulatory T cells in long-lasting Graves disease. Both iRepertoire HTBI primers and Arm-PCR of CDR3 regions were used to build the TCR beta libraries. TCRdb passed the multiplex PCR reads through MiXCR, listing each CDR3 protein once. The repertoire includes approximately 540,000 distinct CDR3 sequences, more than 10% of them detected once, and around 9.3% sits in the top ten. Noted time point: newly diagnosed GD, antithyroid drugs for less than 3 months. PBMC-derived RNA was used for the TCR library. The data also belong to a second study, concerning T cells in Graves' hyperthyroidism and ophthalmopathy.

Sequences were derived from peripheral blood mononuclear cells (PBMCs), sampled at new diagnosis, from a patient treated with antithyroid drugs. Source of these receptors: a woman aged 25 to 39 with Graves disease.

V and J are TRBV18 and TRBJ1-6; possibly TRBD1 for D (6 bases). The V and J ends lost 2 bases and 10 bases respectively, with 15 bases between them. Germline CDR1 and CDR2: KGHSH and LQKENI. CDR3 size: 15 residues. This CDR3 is CASSPDRCGGSPLHF. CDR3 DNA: TGTGCCAGCTCACCAGACAGGTGTGGCGGATCACCCCTCCACTTT.

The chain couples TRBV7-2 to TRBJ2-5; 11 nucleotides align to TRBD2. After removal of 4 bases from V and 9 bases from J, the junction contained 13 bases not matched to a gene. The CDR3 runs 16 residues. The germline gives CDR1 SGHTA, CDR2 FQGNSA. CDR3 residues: CASSSYGLAGGGAQYF. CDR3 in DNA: TGTGCCAGCAGCTCTTACGGACTAGCGGGTGGAGGTGCCCAGTACTTC.

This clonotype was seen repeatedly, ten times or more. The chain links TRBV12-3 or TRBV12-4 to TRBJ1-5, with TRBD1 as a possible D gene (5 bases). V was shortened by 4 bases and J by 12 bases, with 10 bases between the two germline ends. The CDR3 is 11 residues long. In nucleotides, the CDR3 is TGTGCCAGCAGTTCCCGGGACTTCCAGCATTTT. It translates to CASSSRDFQHF.

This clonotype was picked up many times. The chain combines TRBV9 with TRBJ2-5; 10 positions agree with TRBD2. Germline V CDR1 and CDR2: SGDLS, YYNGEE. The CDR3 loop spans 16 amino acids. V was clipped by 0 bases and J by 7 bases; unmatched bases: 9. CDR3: CASSVESSGRSGTQYF. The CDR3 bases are TGTGCCAGCAGCGTAGAGTCTAGCGGGAGATCGGGGACCCAGTACTTC.

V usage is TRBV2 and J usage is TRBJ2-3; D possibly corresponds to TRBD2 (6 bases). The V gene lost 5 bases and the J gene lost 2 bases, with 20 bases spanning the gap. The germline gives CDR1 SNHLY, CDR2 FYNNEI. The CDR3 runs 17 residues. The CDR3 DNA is TGTGCCAGCAGTAACCAAGCCGGGGCGGGGTACACAGATACGCAGTATTTT. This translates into CASSNQAGAGYTDTQYF.

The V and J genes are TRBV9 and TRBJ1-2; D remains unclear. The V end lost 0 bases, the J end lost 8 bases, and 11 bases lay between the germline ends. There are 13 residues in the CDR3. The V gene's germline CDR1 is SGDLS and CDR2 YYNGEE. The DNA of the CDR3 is TGTGCCAGCAGCGTAGCAGGTTACGGAGGCTACACCTTC. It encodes CASSVAGYGGYTF.

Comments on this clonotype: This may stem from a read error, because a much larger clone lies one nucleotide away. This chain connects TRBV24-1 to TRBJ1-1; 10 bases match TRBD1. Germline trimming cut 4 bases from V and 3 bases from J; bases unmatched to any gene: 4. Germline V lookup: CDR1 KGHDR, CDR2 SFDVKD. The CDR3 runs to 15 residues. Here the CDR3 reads CATSDPGTGDTEAFF. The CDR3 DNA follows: TGTGCCACCAGTGACCCAGGGACAGGGGACACTGAAGCTTTCTTT.

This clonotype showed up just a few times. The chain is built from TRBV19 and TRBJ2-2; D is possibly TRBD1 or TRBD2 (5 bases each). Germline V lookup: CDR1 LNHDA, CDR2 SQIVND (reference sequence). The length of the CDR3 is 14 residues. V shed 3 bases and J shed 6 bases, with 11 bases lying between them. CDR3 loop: CASSMEQGAGELFF. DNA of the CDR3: TGTGCCAGTAGTATGGAGCAGGGAGCCGGGGAGCTGTTTTTT. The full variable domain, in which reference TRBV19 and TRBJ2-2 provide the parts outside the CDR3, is DGGITQSPKYLFRKEGQNVTLSCEQNLNHDAMYWYRQDPGQGLRLIYYSQIVNDFQKGDIAEGYSVSREKKESFPLTVTSAQKNPTAFYLCASSMEQGAGELFFGEGSRLTVL.

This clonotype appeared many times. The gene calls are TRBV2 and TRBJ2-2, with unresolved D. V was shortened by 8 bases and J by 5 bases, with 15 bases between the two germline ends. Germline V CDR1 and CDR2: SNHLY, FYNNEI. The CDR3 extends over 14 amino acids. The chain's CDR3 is CASLASYGTGELFF. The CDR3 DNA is TGTGCCAGCTTGGCCTCCTACGGTACCGGGGAGCTGTTTTTT.

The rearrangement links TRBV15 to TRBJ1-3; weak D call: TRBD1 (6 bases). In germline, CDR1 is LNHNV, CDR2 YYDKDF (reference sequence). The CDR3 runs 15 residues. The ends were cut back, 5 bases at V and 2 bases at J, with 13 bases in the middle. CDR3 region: CATSPTGIAGNTIYF. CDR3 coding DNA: TGTGCCACCAGCCCTACAGGGATCGCTGGAAACACCATATATTTT.

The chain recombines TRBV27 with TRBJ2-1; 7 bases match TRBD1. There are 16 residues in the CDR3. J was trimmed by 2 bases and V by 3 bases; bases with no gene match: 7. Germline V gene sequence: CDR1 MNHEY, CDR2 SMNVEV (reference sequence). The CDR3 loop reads CASSFIGGGPYNEQFF. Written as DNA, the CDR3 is TGTGCCAGCAGTTTCATAGGGGGCGGCCCCTACAATGAGCAGTTCTTC.

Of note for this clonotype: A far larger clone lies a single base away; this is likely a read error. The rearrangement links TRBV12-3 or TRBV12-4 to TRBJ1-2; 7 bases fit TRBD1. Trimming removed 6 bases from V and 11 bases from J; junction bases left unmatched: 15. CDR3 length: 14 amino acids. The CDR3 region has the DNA TGTGCCAGCAGCAGACATGGGTCAGGGGGTGGATACACCTTC. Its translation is CASSRHGSGGGYTF.

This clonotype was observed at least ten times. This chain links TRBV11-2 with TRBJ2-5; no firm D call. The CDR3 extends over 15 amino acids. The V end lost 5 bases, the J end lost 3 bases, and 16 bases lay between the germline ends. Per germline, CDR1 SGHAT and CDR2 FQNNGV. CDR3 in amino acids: CASSELYYGEETQYF. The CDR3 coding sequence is TGTGCCAGCAGCGAGCTATACTATGGGGAAGAGACCCAGTACTTC.

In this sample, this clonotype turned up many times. The CDR3 spells CASSLRRASSNSPLHF. Here the CDR3 DNA reads TGTGCCAGCAGCTTGAGGCGAGCATCTTCTAATTCACCCCTCCACTTT. J is TRBJ1-6 and V is TRBV7-3; D uncertain. Trimming removed 3 bases at V and 6 bases at J, with 15 bases between. CDR3 length: 16 amino acids. Germline values: CDR1 SGHTA, CDR2 FQGTGA. The variable domain in full, completed from reference TRBV7-3 and TRBJ1-6, reads GAGVSQTPSNKVTEKGKYVELRCDPISGHTALYWYRQSLGQGPEFLIYFQGTGAADDSGLPNDRFFAVRPEGSVSTLKIQRTERGDSAVYLCASSLRRASSNSPLHFGNGTRLTVT.

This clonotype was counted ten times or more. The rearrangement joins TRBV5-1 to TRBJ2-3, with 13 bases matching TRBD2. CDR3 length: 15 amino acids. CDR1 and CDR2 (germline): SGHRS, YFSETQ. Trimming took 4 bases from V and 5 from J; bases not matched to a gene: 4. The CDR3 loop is CASSQGLAGEDTQYF. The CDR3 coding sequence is TGCGCCAGCAGCCAAGGACTAGCGGGAGAAGATACGCAGTATTTT.

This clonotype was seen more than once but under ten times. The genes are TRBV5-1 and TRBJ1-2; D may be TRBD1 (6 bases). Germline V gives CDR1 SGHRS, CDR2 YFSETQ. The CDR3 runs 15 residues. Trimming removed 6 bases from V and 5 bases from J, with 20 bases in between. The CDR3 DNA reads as TGCGCCAGCACCCCCACCCGGGGGGCTGGGTATGGCTACACCTTC. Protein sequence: CASTPTRGAGYGYTF.

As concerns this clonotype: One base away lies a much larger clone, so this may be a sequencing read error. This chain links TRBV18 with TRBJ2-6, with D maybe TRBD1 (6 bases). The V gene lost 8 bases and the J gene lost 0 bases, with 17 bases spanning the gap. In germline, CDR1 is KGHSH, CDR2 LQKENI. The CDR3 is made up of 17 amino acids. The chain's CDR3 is CASPLSGQGSGANVLTF. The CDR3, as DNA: TGTGCCAGCCCTCTATCGGGACAAGGCTCTGGGGCCAACGTCCTGACTTTC.

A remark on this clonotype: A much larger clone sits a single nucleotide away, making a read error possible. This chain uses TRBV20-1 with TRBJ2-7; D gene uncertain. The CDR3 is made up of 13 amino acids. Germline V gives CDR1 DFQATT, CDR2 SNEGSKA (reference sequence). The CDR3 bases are TGCAGTGCTAGAAGTCTAGATCTTTACGGGCAGTACTTC. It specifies CSARSLDLYGQYF.

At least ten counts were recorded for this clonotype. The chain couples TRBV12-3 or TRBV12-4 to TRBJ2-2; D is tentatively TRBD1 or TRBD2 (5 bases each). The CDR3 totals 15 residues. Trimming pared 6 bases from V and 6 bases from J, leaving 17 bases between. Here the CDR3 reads CASSLRVLGAGELFF. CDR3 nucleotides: TGTGCCAGCAGCCTCCGGGTCTTGGGGGCCGGGGAGCTGTTTTTT.

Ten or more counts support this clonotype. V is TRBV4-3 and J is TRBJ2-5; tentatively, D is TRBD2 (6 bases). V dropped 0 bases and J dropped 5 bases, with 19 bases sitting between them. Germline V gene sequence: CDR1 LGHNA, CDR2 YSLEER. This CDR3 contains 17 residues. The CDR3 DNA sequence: TGCGCCAGCAGCCAAGAGGTCTCTAGGGCGGGACGGGAGACCCAGTACTTC. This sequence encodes CASSQEVSRAGRETQYF.

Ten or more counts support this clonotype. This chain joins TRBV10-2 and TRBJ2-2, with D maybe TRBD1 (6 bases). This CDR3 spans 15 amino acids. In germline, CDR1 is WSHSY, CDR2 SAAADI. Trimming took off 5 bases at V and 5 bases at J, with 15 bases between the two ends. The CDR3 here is CASSWDIRYTGELFF. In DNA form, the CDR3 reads TGCGCCAGCAGTTGGGACATTCGGTATACCGGGGAGCTGTTTTTT.

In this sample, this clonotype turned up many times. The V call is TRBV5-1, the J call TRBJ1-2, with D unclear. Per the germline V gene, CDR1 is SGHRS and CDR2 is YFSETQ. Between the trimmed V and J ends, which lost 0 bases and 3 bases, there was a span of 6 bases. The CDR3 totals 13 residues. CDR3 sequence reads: CASSLEAYYGYTF. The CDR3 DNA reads TGCGCCAGCAGCTTGGAAGCCTACTATGGCTACACCTTC.

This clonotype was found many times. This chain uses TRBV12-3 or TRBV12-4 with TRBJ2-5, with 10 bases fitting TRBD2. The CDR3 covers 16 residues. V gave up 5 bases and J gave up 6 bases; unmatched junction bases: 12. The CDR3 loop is CASSQSGRASGQTQYF. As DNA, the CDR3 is TGTGCCAGCAGTCAAAGCGGGAGGGCCTCCGGCCAGACCCAGTACTTC.

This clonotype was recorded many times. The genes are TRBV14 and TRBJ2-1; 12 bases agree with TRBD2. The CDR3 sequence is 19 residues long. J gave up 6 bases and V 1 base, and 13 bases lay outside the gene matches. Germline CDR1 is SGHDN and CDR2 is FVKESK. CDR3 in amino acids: CASSQGRLAGGPRFNEQFF. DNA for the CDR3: TGTGCCAGCAGCCAAGGGCGGCTAGCGGGAGGGCCAAGGTTCAATGAGCAGTTCTTC.

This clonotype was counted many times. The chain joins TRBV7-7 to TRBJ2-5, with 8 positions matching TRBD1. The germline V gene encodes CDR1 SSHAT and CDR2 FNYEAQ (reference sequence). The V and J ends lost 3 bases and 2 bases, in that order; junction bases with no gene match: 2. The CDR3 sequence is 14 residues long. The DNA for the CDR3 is TGTGCCAGCAGCTTGACAGGGGAGCAAGAGACCCAGTACTTC. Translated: CASSLTGEQETQYF.